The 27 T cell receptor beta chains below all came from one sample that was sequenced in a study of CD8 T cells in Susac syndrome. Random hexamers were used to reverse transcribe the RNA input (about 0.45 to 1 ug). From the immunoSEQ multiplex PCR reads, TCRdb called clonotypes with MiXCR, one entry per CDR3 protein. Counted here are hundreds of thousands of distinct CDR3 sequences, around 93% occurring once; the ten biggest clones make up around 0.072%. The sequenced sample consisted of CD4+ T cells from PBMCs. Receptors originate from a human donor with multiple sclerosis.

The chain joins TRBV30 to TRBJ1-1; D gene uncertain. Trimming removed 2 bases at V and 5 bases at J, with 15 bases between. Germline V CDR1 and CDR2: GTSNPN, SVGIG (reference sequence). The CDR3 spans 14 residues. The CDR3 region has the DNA TGTGCCTGGAGTCCCTGGAGACGCGGGACTGAAGCTTTCTTT. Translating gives CAWSPWRRGTEAFF.

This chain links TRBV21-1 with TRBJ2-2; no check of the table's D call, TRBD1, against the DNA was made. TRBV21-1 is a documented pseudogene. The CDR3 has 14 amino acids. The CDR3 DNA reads TGTGCCAGCACCATCGACAGGGACACCGGGGAGCTGTTTTTT. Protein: CASTIDRDTGELFF.

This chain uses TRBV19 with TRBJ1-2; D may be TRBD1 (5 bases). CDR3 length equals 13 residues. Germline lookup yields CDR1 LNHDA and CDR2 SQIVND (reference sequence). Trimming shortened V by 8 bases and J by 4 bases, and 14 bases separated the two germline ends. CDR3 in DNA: TGTGCCAGTGGGGCAGGGATGGGCTATGGCTACACCTTC. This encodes CASGAGMGYGYTF.

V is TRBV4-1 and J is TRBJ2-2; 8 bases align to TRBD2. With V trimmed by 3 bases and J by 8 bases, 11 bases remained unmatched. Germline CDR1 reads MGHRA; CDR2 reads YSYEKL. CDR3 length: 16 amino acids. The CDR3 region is CASSQKRGGLEGELFF. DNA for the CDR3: TGCGCCAGCAGCCAGAAACGCGGGGGACTAGAGGGGGAGCTGTTTTTT.

The CDR3 bases are TGCAGTGCTAGGGGGGGGAACACAGATACGCAGTATTTT. Protein: CSARGGNTDTQYF. The chain links TRBV20-1 to TRBJ2-3; 7 nucleotides line up with TRBD2. Germline V gene data show CDR1 as DFQATT and CDR2 as SNEGSKA (reference sequence). V shed 3 bases, J shed 2 bases, and the junction held 2 bases outside the gene matches. CDR3 length equals 13 residues.

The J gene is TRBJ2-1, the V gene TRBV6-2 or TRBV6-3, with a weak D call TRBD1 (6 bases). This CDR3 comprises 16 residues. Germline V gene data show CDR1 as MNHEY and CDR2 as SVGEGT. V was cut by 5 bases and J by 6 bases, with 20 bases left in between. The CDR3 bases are TGTGCCAGCAGTGAGTACAGAGACAGGAGAAGCAATGAGCAGTTCTTC. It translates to CASSEYRDRRSNEQFF.

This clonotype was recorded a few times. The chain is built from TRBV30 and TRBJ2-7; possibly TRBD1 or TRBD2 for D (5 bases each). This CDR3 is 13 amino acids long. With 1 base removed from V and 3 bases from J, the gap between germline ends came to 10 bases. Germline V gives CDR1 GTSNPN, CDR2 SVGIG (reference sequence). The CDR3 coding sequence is TGTGCCTGGAGTGCGGGACGGAACTACGAGCAGTACTTC. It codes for CAWSAGRNYEQYF.

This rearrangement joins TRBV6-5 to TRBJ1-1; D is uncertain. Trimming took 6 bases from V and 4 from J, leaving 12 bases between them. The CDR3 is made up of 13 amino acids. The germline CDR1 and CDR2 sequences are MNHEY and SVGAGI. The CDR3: CASRQTLGTEAFF. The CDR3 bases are TGTGCCAGCAGACAGACTCTGGGCACTGAAGCTTTCTTT.

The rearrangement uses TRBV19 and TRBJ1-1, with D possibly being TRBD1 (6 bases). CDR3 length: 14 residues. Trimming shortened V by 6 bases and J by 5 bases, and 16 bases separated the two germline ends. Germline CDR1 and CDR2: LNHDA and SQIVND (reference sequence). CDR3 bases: TGTGCCAGTAGGGGGGCAGGGTGGCGAACTGAAGCTTTCTTT. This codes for CASRGAGWRTEAFF.

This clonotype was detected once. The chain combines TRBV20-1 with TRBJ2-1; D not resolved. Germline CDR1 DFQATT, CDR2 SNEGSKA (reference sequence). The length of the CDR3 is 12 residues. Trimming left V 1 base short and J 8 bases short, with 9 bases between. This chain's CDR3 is CSARVLLHEQFF. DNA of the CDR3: TGCAGTGCTAGAGTCCTACTTCATGAGCAGTTCTTC.

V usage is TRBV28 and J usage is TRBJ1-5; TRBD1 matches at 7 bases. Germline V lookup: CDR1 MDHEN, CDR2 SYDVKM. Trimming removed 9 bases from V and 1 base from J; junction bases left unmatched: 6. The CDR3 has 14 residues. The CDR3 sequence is CASRQGGSNQPQHF. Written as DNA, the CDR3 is TGTGCCAGTCGACAGGGCGGGAGCAATCAGCCCCAGCATTTT.

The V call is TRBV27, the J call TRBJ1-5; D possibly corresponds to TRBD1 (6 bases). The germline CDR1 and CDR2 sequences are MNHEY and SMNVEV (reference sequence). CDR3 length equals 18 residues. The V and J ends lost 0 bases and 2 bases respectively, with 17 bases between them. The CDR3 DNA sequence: TGTGCCAGCAGTTTATCTGCTTGGCGAGGGGGAGGCAATCAGCCCCAGCATTTT. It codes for CASSLSAWRGGGNQPQHF.

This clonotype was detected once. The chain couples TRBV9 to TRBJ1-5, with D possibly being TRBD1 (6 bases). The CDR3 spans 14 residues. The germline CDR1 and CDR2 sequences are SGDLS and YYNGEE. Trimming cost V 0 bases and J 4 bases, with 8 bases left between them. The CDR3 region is CASSVGGQNQPQHF. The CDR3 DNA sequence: TGTGCCAGCAGCGTAGGGGGACAAAATCAGCCCCAGCATTTT.

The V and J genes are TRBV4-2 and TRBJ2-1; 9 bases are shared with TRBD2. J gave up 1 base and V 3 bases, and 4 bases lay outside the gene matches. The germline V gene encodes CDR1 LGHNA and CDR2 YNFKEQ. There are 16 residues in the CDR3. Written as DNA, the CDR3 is TGTGCCAGCAGCCAGTTAGCGGGAGCTTCCTACAATGAGCAGTTCTTC. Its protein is CASSQLAGASYNEQFF.

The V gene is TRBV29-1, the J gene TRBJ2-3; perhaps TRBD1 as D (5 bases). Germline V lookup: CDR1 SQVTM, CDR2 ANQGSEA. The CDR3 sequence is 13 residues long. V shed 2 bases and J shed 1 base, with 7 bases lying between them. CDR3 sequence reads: CSVESRGTDTQYF. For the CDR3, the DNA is TGCAGCGTTGAATCCAGGGGCACAGATACGCAGTATTTT.

DNA for the CDR3: TGTGCTAGTGGTGCCCCCCTCTATGGCTACACCTTC. Protein: CASGAPLYGYTF. The chain is built from TRBV12-5 and TRBJ1-2; D gene unclear. Germline lookup yields CDR1 LGHNT and CDR2 FRNRAP. The CDR3 length is 12 residues. Trimming pared 5 bases from V and 4 bases from J, leaving 8 bases between.

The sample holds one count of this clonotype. DNA of the CDR3: TGTGCCAGCAGCTTGGGTGGACGCACCTTGGGCGAGCAGTACTTC. Translated: CASSLGGRTLGEQYF. The gene calls are TRBV5-4 and TRBJ2-7; D is unclear. The V end was cut by 0 bases, the J end by 6 bases, with 16 bases between. The CDR3 is 15 residues long. CDR1 is SGHNT and CDR2 is YYREEE in the germline V gene (reference sequence).

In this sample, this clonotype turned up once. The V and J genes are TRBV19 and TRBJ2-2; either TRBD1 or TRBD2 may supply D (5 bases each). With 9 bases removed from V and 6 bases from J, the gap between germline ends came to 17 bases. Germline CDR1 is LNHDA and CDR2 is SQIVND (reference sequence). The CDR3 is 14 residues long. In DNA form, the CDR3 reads TGTGCCAGCTCGCCCGGGGCTGGGGCCGGGGAGCTGTTTTTT. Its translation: CASSPGAGAGELFF.

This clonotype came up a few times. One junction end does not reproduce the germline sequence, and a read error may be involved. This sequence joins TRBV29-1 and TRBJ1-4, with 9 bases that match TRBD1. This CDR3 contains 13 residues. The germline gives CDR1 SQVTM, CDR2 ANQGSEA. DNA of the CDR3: TGCAGCGTGGACAGGGGAGGTTCTGAAAAACTTTTTTTT. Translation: CSVDRGGSEKLFF.

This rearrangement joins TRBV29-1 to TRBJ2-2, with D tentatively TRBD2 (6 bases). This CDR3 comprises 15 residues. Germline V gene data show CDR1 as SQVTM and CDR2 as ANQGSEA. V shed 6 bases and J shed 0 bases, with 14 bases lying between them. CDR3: CSVLVPGANTGELFF. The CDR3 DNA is TGCAGCGTCTTGGTACCGGGGGCGAACACCGGGGAGCTGTTTTTT.

CDR3 sequence: CASSSNRNYEQYF. The CDR3 DNA reads TGTGCCAGCAGTTCGAATAGGAACTACGAGCAGTACTTC. The chain uses TRBV27 and TRBJ2-7, with D unclear. V was clipped by 4 bases and J by 3 bases, with 10 bases between them. Germline V lookup: CDR1 MNHEY, CDR2 SMNVEV (reference sequence). CDR3 length: 13 residues.

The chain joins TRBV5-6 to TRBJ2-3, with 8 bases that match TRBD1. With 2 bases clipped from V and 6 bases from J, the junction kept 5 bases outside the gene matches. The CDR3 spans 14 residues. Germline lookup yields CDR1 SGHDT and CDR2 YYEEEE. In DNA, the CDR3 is TGTGCCAGCAGCTTAGGGACAGGTCTGGATACGCAGTATTTT. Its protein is CASSLGTGLDTQYF.

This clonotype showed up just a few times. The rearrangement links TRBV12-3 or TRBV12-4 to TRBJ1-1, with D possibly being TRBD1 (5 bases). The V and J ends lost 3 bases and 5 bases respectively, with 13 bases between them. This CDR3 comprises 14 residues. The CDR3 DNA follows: TGTGCCAGCAGTTTCGGGGGGGTGGATACTGAAGCTTTCTTT. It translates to CASSFGGVDTEAFF.

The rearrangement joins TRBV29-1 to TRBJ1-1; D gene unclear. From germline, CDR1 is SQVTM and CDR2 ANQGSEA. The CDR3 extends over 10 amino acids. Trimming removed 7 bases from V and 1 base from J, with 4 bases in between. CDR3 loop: CSGRNTEAFF. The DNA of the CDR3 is TGCAGCGGACGGAACACTGAAGCTTTCTTT.

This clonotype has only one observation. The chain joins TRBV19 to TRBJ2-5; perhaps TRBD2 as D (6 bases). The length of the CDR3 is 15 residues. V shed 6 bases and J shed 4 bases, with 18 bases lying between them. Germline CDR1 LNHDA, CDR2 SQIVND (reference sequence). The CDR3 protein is CASRVARGGAETQYF. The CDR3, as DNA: TGTGCCAGTAGGGTGGCCCGAGGAGGGGCAGAGACCCAGTACTTC. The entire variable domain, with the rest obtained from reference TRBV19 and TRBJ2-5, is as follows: DGGITQSPKYLFRKEGQNVTLSCEQNLNHDAMYWYRQDPGQGLRLIYYSQIVNDFQKGDIAEGYSVSREKKESFPLTVTSAQKNPTAFYLCASRVARGGAETQYFGPGTRLLVL.

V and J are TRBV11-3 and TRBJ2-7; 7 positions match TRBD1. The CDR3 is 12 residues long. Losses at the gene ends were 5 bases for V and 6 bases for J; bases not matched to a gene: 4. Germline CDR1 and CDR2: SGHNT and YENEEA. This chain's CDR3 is CASSRQGIEQYV. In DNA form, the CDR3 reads TGTGCCAGCAGCAGACAGGGAATCGAGCAGTACGTC.

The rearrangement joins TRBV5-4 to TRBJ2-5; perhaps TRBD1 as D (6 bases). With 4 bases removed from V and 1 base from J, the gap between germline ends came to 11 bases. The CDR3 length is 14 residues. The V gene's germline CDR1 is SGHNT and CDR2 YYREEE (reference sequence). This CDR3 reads CASSPGQPQETQYF. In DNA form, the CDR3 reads TGTGCCAGCAGCCCGGGACAACCCCAAGAGACCCAGTACTTC.